This TCR beta chain was sequenced for a study of blood T cell repertoires in COVID-19. Study-wide context: Sites in the United States, Italy and Spain provided acute and convalescent COVID-19 samples. PBMCs, B-cell-depleted T cells, or T cells were the source of the cDNA or gDNA that made up the material.

Assay: immunoSEQ multiplex PCR; the TCRdb copy retains only in-frame clones and omits some. The table records about 36,000 clones, around 80% of them present only once. J was trimmed by 7 bases and V by 2 bases; bases with no gene match: 10. Germline CDR1 MGHRA, CDR2 YSYEKL. CDR3 length: 15 residues. The rearrangement uses TRBV4-1 and TRBJ1-2; 7 bases agree with TRBD1. The sequence was obtained from a man aged 55 to 70 with acute or convalescent COVID-19. The sequenced sample was peripheral blood. The CDR3 nucleotides are TGCGCCAGCAGCCAATTTCCCGGGACAGAAACTGGCTACACCTTC. Protein product: CASSQFPGTETGYTF.